A single sample is the source of the 24 T cell receptor beta chains below, sequenced in a study of shared clonotypes between healthy human individuals. Clones were sequenced by immunoSEQ multiplex PCR, and TCRdb holds only the in-frame ones, with some missing. The table includes around 2.1 million clones, roughly 91% detected once. Naive-designated CD8 cells lacked CD45RO, were positively enriched for CCR7, and omitted terminally differentiated effector memory CD45RA+ cells. Sample: naive CD8+ T cells from PBMCs. These receptors were taken from a young man in good health. Some clones in this sample may be carry-over from other donors' samples.

Details on this clone: The sample has other DNA sequences that encode this CDR3 too. This sequence joins TRBV28 and TRBJ2-7; D gene unclear. V gave up 3 bases and J gave up 0 bases, with 9 bases separating them. This CDR3 comprises 14 residues. The germline V gene has CDR1 MDHEN and CDR2 SYDVKM. As DNA, the CDR3 is TGTGCCAGCAGTTTGTCCGGAAGCTCCTACGAGCAGTACTTC. Translating gives CASSLSGSSYEQYF.

V gene TRBV28 combines with J gene TRBJ1-5; 9 bases match TRBD1. The junction had 7 bases not matched to a gene; V was cut back by 9 bases and J by 4 bases. This CDR3 comprises 14 residues. Germline assignment: CDR1 MDHEN and CDR2 SYDVKM. The CDR3 bases are TGTGCCAGTTTACAGGGGGCATTAAATCAGCCCCAGCATTTT. Translated: CASLQGALNQPQHF.

This chain links TRBV27 with TRBJ2-3; no clear D gene. CDR1 and CDR2 (germline): MNHEY, SMNVEV (reference sequence). Deletions cut 3 bases from V and 6 bases from J, with 13 bases between. The CDR3 has 14 residues. CDR3 sequence reads: CASSLISQVDTQYF. The CDR3 bases are TGTGCCAGCAGTTTGATCTCCCAGGTCGATACGCAGTATTTT.

Comments on this clone: Additional DNA sequences in this sample encode the identical CDR3. The gene calls are TRBV7-9 and TRBJ1-1, with a weak D call TRBD1 (5 bases). The germline V and J ends were trimmed by 3 bases and 1 base, with 9 bases remaining between them. CDR3 length: 14 amino acids. Per germline, CDR1 SEHNR and CDR2 FQNEAQ (reference sequence). CDR3: CASSLADRNTEAFF. The CDR3 coding sequence is TGTGCCAGCAGCTTGGCCGACAGGAACACTGAAGCTTTCTTT.

In the case of this clone: The sample holds other DNA sequences that translate to the same CDR3. V gene TRBV2 combines with J gene TRBJ1-5; TRBD1 aligns across 7 bases. V gave up 6 bases and J gave up 3 bases; unmatched junction bases: 2. This CDR3 is 13 amino acids long. Looked up from germline, CDR1 is SNHLY and CDR2 is FYNNEI. This CDR3 reads CASSDRDNQPQHF. The CDR3 bases are TGTGCCAGCAGCGACAGGGACAATCAGCCCCAGCATTTT.

The CDR3 sequence: CASSLGADGYNEQFF. The CDR3 nucleotides are TGTGCCAGCAGCTTGGGGGCCGACGGTTACAATGAGCAGTTCTTC. The V call is TRBV5-6, the J call TRBJ2-1, with D hard to call. Germline V gene lookup returns CDR1 SGHDT and CDR2 YYEEEE. The ends were cut back, 0 bases at V and 4 bases at J, with 11 bases in the middle. The CDR3 totals 15 residues. Full variable domain (remainder filled in from reference TRBV5-6 and TRBJ2-1): DAGVTQSPTHLIKTRGQQVTLRCSPKSGHDTVSWYQQALGQGPQFIFQYYEEEERQRGNFPDRFSGHQFPNYSSELNVNALLLGDSALYLCASSLGADGYNEQFFGPGTRLTVL.

This chain links TRBV7-3 with TRBJ2-3; TRBD2 might be the D (6 bases). V was cut by 5 bases and J by 2 bases, with 14 bases left in between. The CDR3 is 15 amino acids. Germline CDR1 and CDR2: SGHTA and FQGTGA. The CDR3 nucleotides read TGTGCCAGCAGCCCAGGGACTGCAAACACAGATACGCAGTATTTT. The encoded protein is CASSPGTANTDTQYF.

This clone was counted a single time. This sequence joins TRBV13 and TRBJ2-5; tentatively, D is TRBD1 or TRBD2 (5 bases each). V was clipped by 5 bases and J by 1 base, with 14 bases between them. The germline V gene has CDR1 PRHDT and CDR2 FYEKMQ (reference sequence). This CDR3 is 15 amino acids long. CDR3 protein: CASSPRGGGQETQYF. The CDR3 DNA is TGTGCCAGCAGCCCCCGGGGCGGTGGCCAAGAGACCCAGTACTTC.

Notes on this clone: The same CDR3 also results from other DNA sequences found in this sample. The CDR3 loop reads CASSVEGASGNTIYF. The CDR3 nucleotides are TGTGCCAGCAGCGTAGAAGGGGCCTCTGGAAACACCATATATTTT. The gene calls are TRBV9 and TRBJ1-3; tentatively, D is TRBD1 (5 bases). V was clipped by 0 bases and J by 0 bases, with 7 bases between them. The CDR3 consists of 15 residues. Per the germline V gene, CDR1 is SGDLS and CDR2 is YYNGEE.

The V gene is TRBV19, the J gene TRBJ2-7; D is possibly TRBD1 (5 bases). This CDR3 spans 13 amino acids. Per the germline V gene, CDR1 is LNHDA and CDR2 is SQIVND (reference sequence). V gave up 3 bases and J gave up 5 bases, with 11 bases separating them. The chain's CDR3 is CASSIRTQDEQYF. The CDR3 DNA is TGTGCCAGTAGTATCAGGACACAGGACGAGCAGTACTTC.

The chain links TRBV9 to TRBJ2-1, with 10 bases identical to TRBD2. J was trimmed by 3 bases and V by 3 bases; bases with no gene match: 0. The CDR3 runs to 14 residues. CDR1 is SGDLS, CDR2 YYNGEE, per germline. CDR3 sequence (DNA): TGTGCCAGCAGCGGACTAGCGGGCTACAATGAGCAGTTCTTC. It translates to CASSGLAGYNEQFF.

The chain carries TRBV21-1 and TRBJ2-7; the table assigns TRBD1, which was not confirmed against the DNA. TRBV21-1 is termed a pseudogene. This CDR3 comprises 16 residues. The CDR3 DNA reads as TGTGCCAGCAGCAAAGAGGACAGCCGACTCGACTACGAGCAGTACTTC. Protein sequence: CASSKEDSRLDYEQYF.

The V call is TRBV14, the J call TRBJ2-7; no clear D gene. The germline CDR1 and CDR2 sequences are SGHDN and FVKESK. This CDR3 spans 15 amino acids. The V and J ends lost 4 bases and 2 bases respectively, with 15 bases between them. CDR3 sequence: CASSPRAYSTYEQYF. In DNA form, the CDR3 reads TGTGCCAGCAGCCCCCGGGCCTACTCTACCTACGAGCAGTACTTC.

The chain recombines TRBV6-5 with TRBJ1-2; tentatively, D is TRBD1 (5 bases). The germline CDR1 and CDR2 sequences are MNHEY and SVGAGI. This CDR3 has 16 residues. V was cut by 4 bases and J by 0 bases, with 15 bases left in between. The CDR3 spells CASSSRDGQANYGYTF. CDR3 DNA sequence: TGTGCCAGCAGTTCCCGGGACGGACAAGCTAACTATGGCTACACCTTC.

The genes are TRBV7-9 and TRBJ1-5; D possibly corresponds to TRBD1 (5 bases). The CDR3 loop spans 14 amino acids. Trimming removed 5 bases at V and 4 bases at J, with 12 bases between. Germline CDR1 and CDR2: SEHNR and FQNEAQ (reference sequence). In DNA, the CDR3 is TGTGCCAGCAGCCCAGGGCAACCGAATCAGCCCCAGCATTTT. It encodes CASSPGQPNQPQHF.

The chain recombines TRBV27 with TRBJ2-7, with 9 bases fitting TRBD1. Germline CDR1 reads MNHEY; CDR2 reads SMNVEV (reference sequence). The CDR3 is made up of 15 amino acids. Losses at the gene ends were 2 bases for V and 3 bases for J; bases not matched to a gene: 5. The CDR3 nucleotides read TGTGCCAGCAGTTTAACGGGACAGGGACTCTACGAGCAGTACTTC. This sequence encodes CASSLTGQGLYEQYF.

This chain uses TRBV27 with TRBJ2-2, with 10 nucleotides matching TRBD2. The length of the CDR3 is 18 residues. V gave up 2 bases and J gave up 6 bases; unmatched junction bases: 12. Germline lookup yields CDR1 MNHEY and CDR2 SMNVEV (reference sequence). DNA for the CDR3: TGTGCCAGCAGTTTAGGGTGGGCTAGCGGGAGTCGAGCCGGGGAGCTGTTTTTT. Protein sequence: CASSLGWASGSRAGELFF.

The chain recombines TRBV6-1 with TRBJ2-7, with 9 bases fitting TRBD2. Germline CDR1 is MNHNS and CDR2 is SASEGT. The CDR3 contains 19 residues. Trimming removed 2 bases from V and 2 bases from J; junction bases left unmatched: 16. This CDR3 is CASSEPKAKTSGLPYEQYF. CDR3 in DNA: TGTGCCAGCAGTGAACCTAAAGCAAAGACTAGCGGATTACCCTACGAGCAGTACTTC.

The chain has TRBV27 and TRBJ2-4; D is possibly TRBD2 (5 bases). V was trimmed by 2 bases and J by 7 bases, leaving 9 bases between them. This CDR3 is built from 13 residues. CDR1 MNHEY and CDR2 SMNVEV come from the germline V gene (reference sequence). This chain's CDR3 is CASSLTEANIQYF. In DNA form, the CDR3 reads TGTGCCAGCAGTTTAACGGAGGCCAACATTCAGTACTTC.

This sequence joins TRBV11-2 and TRBJ1-2, with 7 bases aligning to TRBD1. This CDR3 is 14 amino acids long. V shed 3 bases, J shed 2 bases, and the junction held 3 bases outside the gene matches. Per germline, CDR1 SGHAT and CDR2 FQNNGV. The CDR3 sequence is CASSLGTANYGYTF. CDR3 bases: TGTGCCAGCAGCTTGGGGACAGCCAACTATGGCTACACCTTC.

The gene calls are TRBV6-5 and TRBJ2-1; D is unresolved. This CDR3 spans 10 amino acids. Germline lookup yields CDR1 MNHEY and CDR2 SVGAGI. The ends were cut back, 7 bases at V and 7 bases at J, with 5 bases in the middle. CDR3: CASIGNEQFF. The CDR3 DNA is TGTGCCAGCATTGGGAATGAGCAGTTCTTC.

The chain uses TRBV4-3 and TRBJ2-7; possibly TRBD1 for D (6 bases). The germline V gene encodes CDR1 LGHNA and CDR2 YSLEER. V dropped 5 bases and J dropped 0 bases, with 14 bases sitting between them. The CDR3 contains 15 residues. The CDR3: CASSIFRGSSYEQYF. Here the CDR3 DNA reads TGCGCCAGCAGCATTTTCAGGGGATCCTCCTACGAGCAGTACTTC.

CDR3 nucleotide sequence: TGCGCCAGCAGTGAGAGCGACAGGGGGCGTGGGTTGGATGAGCAGTTCTTC. This encodes CASSESDRGRGLDEQFF. The V gene is TRBV10-1, the J gene TRBJ2-1; TRBD1 matches 10 bases. In germline, CDR1 is WNHNN, CDR2 SYGVQD (reference sequence). The CDR3 sequence is 17 residues long. V shed 2 bases and J 8 bases; nucleotides not matched to a gene: 12.

The CDR3 spells CAIMGASGQPQHF. DNA of the CDR3: TGTGCCATCATGGGGGCGTCCGGTCAGCCCCAGCATTTT. The chain recombines TRBV10-3 with TRBJ1-5, with D perhaps TRBD1 (6 bases). Germline CDR1 ENHRY, CDR2 SYGVKD. V lost 7 bases, J lost 6 bases, and 13 bases lay in between. The CDR3 totals 13 residues.